This paragraph reports one T cell receptor (beta chain). Its antigen is undetermined. This sample was included in a study of cytomegalovirus exposure and HLA in healthy donors. Notes on the study in general: Later analysis suggested links between common viral pathogens and several top significant clusters. Analysis performed later found 15,000 or so TCR beta sequences associated with HLA alleles at 0.05 false discovery rate. Later work found most CMV-associated TCR beta chains apparently HLA-restricted. Judged likely to be a sequencing artifact was a cluster of highly shared sequence variants.

PCR was performed using 60 Vbeta and 13 Jbeta primers. TCRdb keeps only in-frame clones here, not all; method: immunoSEQ multiplex PCR. The repertoire holds around 140,000 clones, with 78% as singletons. Trimming left V 0 bases short and J 1 base short, with 9 bases between. CDR1 and CDR2 from the germline V gene are LGHNA and YNFKEQ. CDR3 size: 16 residues. The receptor was isolated from a woman younger than 30 in good health and CMV-seropositive. The rearrangement links TRBV4-2 to TRBJ2-2; D is possibly TRBD1 (6 bases). The sample taken for sequencing was PBMCs. CDR3 in amino acids: CASSQEQGMNTGELFF. The CDR3 bases are TGTGCCAGCAGCCAAGAACAGGGCATGAACACCGGGGAGCTGTTTTTT.